The 10 T cell receptor beta chains reported below all come from one sample, sequenced in a study of blood T cell repertoires in COVID-19. Sequencing used immunoSEQ multiplex PCR; TCRdb keeps in-frame clones, though not all of them. The sample yields 200,000 to 300,000 clones, approximately 90% seen once. The sequencing input was PBMCs or T cells enriched from blood (not recorded which). These receptors were collected from a young woman who had recovered from COVID-19.

The chain recombines TRBV19 with TRBJ1-2; 10 nucleotides align to TRBD1. V lost 4 bases and J lost 8; bases outside the gene matches: 10. From germline, CDR1 is LNHDA and CDR2 SQIVND (reference sequence). The CDR3 runs to 15 residues. CDR3 protein: CASSKAGTGEWGYTF. The DNA of the CDR3 is TGTGCCAGTAGTAAAGCCGGGACAGGGGAGTGGGGCTACACCTTC.

This clone showed up just once. The chain uses TRBV9 and TRBJ1-1, with 10 bases aligning to TRBD1. With V trimmed by 3 bases and J by 1 base, 12 bases remained unmatched. Germline V CDR1 and CDR2: SGDLS, YYNGEE. CDR3 length equals 18 residues. The CDR3: CASSATRGTGVRNTEAFF. The CDR3 DNA reads TGTGCCAGCAGCGCCACGAGGGGGACAGGGGTCCGGAACACTGAAGCTTTCTTT.

The chain is built from TRBV28 and TRBJ2-2; D not certain. In germline, CDR1 is MDHEN, CDR2 SYDVKM. This CDR3 spans 13 amino acids. V was shortened by 8 bases and J by 4 bases, with 11 bases between the two germline ends. CDR3 loop: CASVLPPTGELFF. The CDR3 DNA is TGTGCCAGCGTACTACCCCCCACCGGGGAGCTGTTTTTT. The full variable domain, its missing parts supplied by reference TRBV28 and TRBJ2-2, is DVKVTQSSRYLVKRTGEKVFLECVQDMDHENMFWYRQDPGLGLRLIYFSYDVKMKEKGDIPEGYSVSREKKERFSLILESASTNQTSMYLCASVLPPTGELFFGEGSRLTVL.

The rearrangement uses TRBV19 and TRBJ2-3, with D unclear. The length of the CDR3 is 14 residues. Per germline, CDR1 LNHDA and CDR2 SQIVND (reference sequence). V was pared by 4 bases and J by 4 bases, with 12 bases between. The CDR3 sequence: CASSSRQSADTQYF. The CDR3 DNA is TGTGCCAGTAGTAGCCGGCAGAGCGCAGATACGCAGTATTTT.

The chain couples TRBV7-2 to TRBJ1-3; D ambiguous. CDR3 size: 16 residues. Trimming took 0 bases from V and 0 from J, leaving 9 bases between them. CDR1 is SGHTA, CDR2 FQGNSA, per germline. CDR3 region: CASSLAPQISGNTIYF. CDR3 nucleotides: TGTGCCAGCAGCTTAGCGCCACAGATCTCTGGAAACACCATATATTTT.

The rearrangement joins TRBV28 to TRBJ2-7; no clear D. Germline-derived CDR1 and CDR2 are MDHEN and SYDVKM. The CDR3 spans 11 residues. V was cut by 6 bases and J by 3 bases, with 6 bases left in between. CDR3 protein: CASSSDYEQYF. Written as DNA, the CDR3 is TGTGCCAGCAGCTCAGACTACGAGCAGTACTTC.

This chain joins TRBV29-1 and TRBJ2-7; 7 nucleotides align to TRBD1. From germline, CDR1 is SQVTM and CDR2 ANQGSEA. V lost 4 bases, J lost 3 bases, and 12 bases stayed unmatched. The CDR3 covers 15 residues. The CDR3 sequence is CSVVGDRDSLYEQYF. CDR3 in DNA: TGCAGCGTTGTGGGCGACAGGGATAGCCTCTACGAGCAGTACTTC.

The genes are TRBV7-9 and TRBJ2-7; TRBD2 matches 11 bases. V trimming: 2 bases; J trimming: 4 bases; junction bases outside the gene matches: 7. Germline V gene data show CDR1 as SEHNR and CDR2 as FQNEAQ (reference sequence). The CDR3 is 16 amino acids. CDR3 region: CASSLPILAGEYEQYF. In DNA form, the CDR3 reads TGTGCCAGCAGCTTACCAATACTAGCGGGAGAGTACGAGCAGTACTTC.

The rearrangement joins TRBV19 to TRBJ1-4; D possibly corresponds to TRBD1 (5 bases). The V and J ends lost 3 bases and 3 bases respectively, with 11 bases between them. Germline V gene lookup returns CDR1 LNHDA and CDR2 SQIVND (reference sequence). The CDR3 consists of 15 residues. The CDR3 is CASSMTLQANEKLFF. As DNA, the CDR3 is TGTGCCAGTAGTATGACACTACAGGCTAATGAAAAACTGTTTTTT.

J is TRBJ1-1 and V is TRBV11-2; tentatively, D is TRBD1 (6 bases). This CDR3 is 13 amino acids long. Germline V lookup: CDR1 SGHAT, CDR2 FQNNGV. Deletions cut 5 bases from V and 6 bases from J, with 13 bases between. The CDR3 nucleotides are TGTGCCAGCAGCCATACAGGGACCCCTGAAGCTTTCTTT. Residues: CASSHTGTPEAFF.